Only a few counts were recorded for the clone carrying this TCR beta chain. Distinct nucleotide sequences in the sample also encode this CDR3. The CDR3 spans 13 residues. V lost 5 bases to trimming and J lost 4 bases; unmatched junction nucleotides: 2. Germline CDR1 and CDR2: MNHNY and SVGAGI (reference sequence). The sample originates from a study of beta chain features in type 1 diabetes. TCRB transcripts that were expressed got sequenced, as all of the isolated RNA had been reverse transcribed. Some clones are missing from TCRdb's copy, which holds only in-frame ones; the method was immunoSEQ multiplex PCR. Among 250,000 to 350,000 clones listed, 12% to 15% were seen once.

The sample consisted of central memory CD4+ T cells from blood. The gene calls are TRBV6-6 and TRBJ1-1, with TRBD1 matching 9 bases. The TCR comes from a man aged 30 to 39 in good health. The CDR3 bases are TGTGCCAGCAGTCGACAGGGGGGCACTGAAGCTTTCTTT. Its protein is CASSRQGGTEAFF.